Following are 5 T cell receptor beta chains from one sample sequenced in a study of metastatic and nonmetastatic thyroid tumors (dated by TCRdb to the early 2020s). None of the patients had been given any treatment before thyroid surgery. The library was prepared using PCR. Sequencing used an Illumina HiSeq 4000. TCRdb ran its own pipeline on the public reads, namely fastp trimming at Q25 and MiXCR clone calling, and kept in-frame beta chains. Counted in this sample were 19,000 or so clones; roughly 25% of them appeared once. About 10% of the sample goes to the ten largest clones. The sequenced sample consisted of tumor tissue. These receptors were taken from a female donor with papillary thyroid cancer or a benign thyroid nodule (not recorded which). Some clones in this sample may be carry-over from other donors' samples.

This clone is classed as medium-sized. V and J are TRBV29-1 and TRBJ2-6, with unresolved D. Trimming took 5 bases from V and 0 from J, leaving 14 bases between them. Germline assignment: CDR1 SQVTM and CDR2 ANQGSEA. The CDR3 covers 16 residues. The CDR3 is CSVTTDVDSGANVLTF. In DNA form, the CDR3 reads TGCAGCGTTACGACGGACGTAGACTCTGGGGCCAACGTCCTGACTTTC. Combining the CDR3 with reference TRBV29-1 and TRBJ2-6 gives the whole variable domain SAVISQKPSRDICQRGTSLTIQCQVDSQVTMMFWYRQQPGQSLTLIATANQGSEATYESGFVIDKFPISRPNLTFSTLTVSNMSPEDSSIYLCSVTTDVDSGANVLTFGAGSRLTVL.

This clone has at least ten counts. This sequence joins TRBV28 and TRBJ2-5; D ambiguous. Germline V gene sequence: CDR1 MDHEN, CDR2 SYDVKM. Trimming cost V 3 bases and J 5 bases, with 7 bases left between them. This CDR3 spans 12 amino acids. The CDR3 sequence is CASSFIGETQYF. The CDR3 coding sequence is TGTGCCAGCAGTTTCATCGGGGAGACCCAGTACTTC. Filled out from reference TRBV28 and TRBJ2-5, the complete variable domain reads DVKVTQSSRYLVKRTGEKVFLECVQDMDHENMFWYRQDPGLGLRLIYFSYDVKMKEKGDIPEGYSVSREKKERFSLILESASTNQTSMYLCASSFIGETQYFGPGTRLLVL.

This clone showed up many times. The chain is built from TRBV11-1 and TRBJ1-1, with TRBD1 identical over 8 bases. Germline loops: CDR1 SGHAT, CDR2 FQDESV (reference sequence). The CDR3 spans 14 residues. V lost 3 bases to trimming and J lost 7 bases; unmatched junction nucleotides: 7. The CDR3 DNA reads TGTGCCAGCAGCTTCGAAGGGACAGGCTTTGAAGCTTTCTTT. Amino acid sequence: CASSFEGTGFEAFF.

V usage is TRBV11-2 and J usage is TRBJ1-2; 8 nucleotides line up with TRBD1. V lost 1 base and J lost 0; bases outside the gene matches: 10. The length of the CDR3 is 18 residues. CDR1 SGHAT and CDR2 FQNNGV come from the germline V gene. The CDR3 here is CASSLGGLRDRPNYGYTF. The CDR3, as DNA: TGTGCCAGCAGCTTAGGGGGCCTGCGGGACAGGCCTAACTATGGCTACACCTTC.

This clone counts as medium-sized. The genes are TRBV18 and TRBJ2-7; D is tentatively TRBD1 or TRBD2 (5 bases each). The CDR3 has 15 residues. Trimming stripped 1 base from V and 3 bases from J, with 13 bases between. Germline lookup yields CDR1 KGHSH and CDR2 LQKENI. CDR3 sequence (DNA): TGTGCCAGCTCACCACGGGACCGGAATGTCTACGAGCAGTACTTC. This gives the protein CASSPRDRNVYEQYF.